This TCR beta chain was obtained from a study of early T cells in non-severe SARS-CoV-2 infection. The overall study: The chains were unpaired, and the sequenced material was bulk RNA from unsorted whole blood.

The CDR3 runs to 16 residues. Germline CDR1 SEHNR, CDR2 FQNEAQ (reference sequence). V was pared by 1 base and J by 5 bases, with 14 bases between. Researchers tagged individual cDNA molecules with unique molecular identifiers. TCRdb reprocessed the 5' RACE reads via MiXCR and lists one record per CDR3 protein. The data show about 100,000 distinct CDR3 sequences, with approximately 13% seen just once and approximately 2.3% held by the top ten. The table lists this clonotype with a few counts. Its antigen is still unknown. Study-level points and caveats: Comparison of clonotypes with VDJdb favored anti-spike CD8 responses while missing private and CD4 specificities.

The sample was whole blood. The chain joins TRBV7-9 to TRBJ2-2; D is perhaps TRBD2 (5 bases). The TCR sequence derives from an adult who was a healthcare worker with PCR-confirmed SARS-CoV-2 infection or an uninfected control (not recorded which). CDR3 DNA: TGTGCCAGCAGCTTAGTGTCCCGTGGCGGGACCGGGGAGCTGTTTTTT. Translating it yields CASSLVSRGGTGELFF.